The entry that follows covers one TCR beta chain sequence. Original data processing: Estimation of nucleated cell counts relied on the amplification of reference gene primers. This table comes from immunoSEQ multiplex PCR, and its TCRdb copy is limited to in-frame clones, with some not included. V and J calls plus clone size are reproduced from that table; the DNA served to infer D and trimming. The sample gives hundreds of thousands of clones, more than 70% of which show up once; 8% to 10% is in the top ten. The data originate from a study of blood T cell repertoires in COVID-19. Looking at the study overall: Acute and convalescent COVID-19 specimens originated in the United States, Italy and Spain. Sample material is recorded as cDNA or gDNA derived from T cells, B-cell-depleted T cells, or PBMCs.

Trimming pared 5 bases from V and 6 bases from J, leaving 10 bases between. This CDR3 has 11 amino acids. CDR1 SQVTM and CDR2 ANQGSEA come from the germline V gene. This TCR derives from a woman in her forties or fifties with acute or convalescent COVID-19. The sequenced sample consisted of peripheral blood. The chain is built from TRBV29-1 and TRBJ1-1, with TRBD1 as a possible D gene (5 bases). CDR3 region: CSVWGGAEAFF. As DNA, the CDR3 is TGCAGCGTTTGGGGAGGGGCTGAAGCTTTCTTT.